This record looks at one T cell receptor (beta chain) sequence and its context. This sample was included in a study of control samples from healthy donors and cancer patients. Data came from immunoSEQ multiplex PCR; TCRdb stores just in-frame clones and leaves some out. Of some 200,000 clones detected, 75% to 95% appear once; the ten largest clones hold about 1.6%. V was cut by 1 base and J by 4 bases, with 13 bases left in between. The germline V gene encodes CDR1 LNHDA and CDR2 SQIVND (reference sequence). The CDR3 is 15 residues long. This TCR derives from a woman in her 30s in good health. Sequenced material: blood. The chain employs TRBV19 and TRBJ1-1; TRBD1 might be the D (5 bases). CDR3 sequence (DNA): TGTGCCAGTAGTATAGTTCCAGGGCGATTCACTGAAGCTTTCTTT. Its translation: CASSIVPGRFTEAFF.